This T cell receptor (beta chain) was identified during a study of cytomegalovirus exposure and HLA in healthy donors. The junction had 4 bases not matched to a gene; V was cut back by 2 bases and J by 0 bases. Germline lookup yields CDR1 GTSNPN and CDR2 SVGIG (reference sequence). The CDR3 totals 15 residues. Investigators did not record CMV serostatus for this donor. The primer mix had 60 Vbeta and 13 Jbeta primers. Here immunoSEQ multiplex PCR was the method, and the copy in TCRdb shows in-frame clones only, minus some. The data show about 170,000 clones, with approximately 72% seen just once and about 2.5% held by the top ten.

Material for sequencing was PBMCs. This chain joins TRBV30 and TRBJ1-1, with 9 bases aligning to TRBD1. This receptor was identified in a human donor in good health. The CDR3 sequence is CAWSPGTGLNTEAFF. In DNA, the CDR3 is TGTGCCTGGAGTCCCGGGACAGGGTTGAACACTGAAGCTTTCTTT.